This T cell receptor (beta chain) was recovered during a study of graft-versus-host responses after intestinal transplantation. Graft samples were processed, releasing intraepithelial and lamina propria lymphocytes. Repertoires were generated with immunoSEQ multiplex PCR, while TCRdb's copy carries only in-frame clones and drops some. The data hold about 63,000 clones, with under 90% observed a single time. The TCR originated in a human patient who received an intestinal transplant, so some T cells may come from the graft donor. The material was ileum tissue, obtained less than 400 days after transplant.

The CDR3 DNA follows: TGTGCCAGCAGCGTAGCTCCTGTTGGATCCTACGAGCAGTACTTC. Its translation is CASSVAPVGSYEQYF. V and J are TRBV9 and TRBJ2-7; D is unresolved. The ends were cut back, 0 bases at V and 1 base at J, with 11 bases in the middle. The length of the CDR3 is 15 residues. CDR1 SGDLS and CDR2 YYNGEE come from the germline V gene.